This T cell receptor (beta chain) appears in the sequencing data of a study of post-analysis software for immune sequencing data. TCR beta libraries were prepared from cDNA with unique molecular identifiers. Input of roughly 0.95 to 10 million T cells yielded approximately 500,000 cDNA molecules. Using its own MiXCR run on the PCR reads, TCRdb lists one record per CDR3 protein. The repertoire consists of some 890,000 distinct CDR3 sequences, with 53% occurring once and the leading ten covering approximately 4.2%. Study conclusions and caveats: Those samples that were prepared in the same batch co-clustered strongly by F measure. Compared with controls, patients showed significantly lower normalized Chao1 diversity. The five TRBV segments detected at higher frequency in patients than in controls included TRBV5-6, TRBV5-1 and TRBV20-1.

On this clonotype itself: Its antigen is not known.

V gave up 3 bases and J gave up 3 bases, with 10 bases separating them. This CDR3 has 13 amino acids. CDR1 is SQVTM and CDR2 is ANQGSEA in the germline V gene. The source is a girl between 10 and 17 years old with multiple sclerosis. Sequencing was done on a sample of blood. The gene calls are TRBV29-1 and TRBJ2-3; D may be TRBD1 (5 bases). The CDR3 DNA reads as TGCAGCGTTGAGATCAGGGATACAGATACGCAGTATTTT. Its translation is CSVEIRDTDTQYF.